This section outlines one TCR beta chain sequence together with its context. Profiling relied on immunoSEQ multiplex PCR, and the TCRdb table lists in-frame clones only, not all of them. Counted here are about 42,000 clones, roughly 80% occurring once; the ten biggest clones make up 0.64%. The sample is drawn from a study of T cell changes during pregnancy in multiple sclerosis. Trimming at V came to 5 bases and at J to 4 bases, leaving 7 bases not matched to a gene. Germline CDR1 and CDR2: SEHNR and FQNEAQ (reference sequence). The CDR3 totals 15 residues. The chain employs TRBV7-9 and TRBJ2-7; 11 bases match TRBD2. This TCR came from a female donor with multiple sclerosis, enrolled in a pregnancy study. This specimen consisted of CD4+ T cells from peripheral blood mononuclear cells, obtained before pregnancy. The CDR3 DNA is TGTGCCAGCAGCCATCCGGGACTAGCGGTATACGAGCAGTACTTC. It yields the protein CASSHPGLAVYEQYF.